This T cell receptor beta chain was identified during a study of blood T cell repertoires in COVID-19. At the level of the study: Acute-phase and convalescent COVID-19 samples originated in the United States, Italy and Spain. The analysed material was cDNA or gDNA that came from T cells, B-cell-depleted T cells, or PBMCs.

Assay: immunoSEQ multiplex PCR; the TCRdb copy retains only in-frame clones and omits some. In the table there are approximately 200,000 clones, 85% to 90% of which are singletons. The CDR3 extends over 14 amino acids. Looked up from germline, CDR1 is KGHSH and CDR2 is LQKENI. Trimming shortened V by 2 bases and J by 1 base, and 9 bases separated the two germline ends. Sequencing was carried out using peripheral blood. V gene TRBV18 combines with J gene TRBJ2-7; the D gene is possibly TRBD2 (6 bases). The source is a man aged 55 to 70 who had recovered from COVID-19. The CDR3: CASSPRDWSYEQYF. The CDR3 DNA is TGTGCCAGCTCACCAAGGGACTGGTCCTACGAGCAGTACTTC. Together with reference TRBV18 and TRBJ2-7, the CDR3 gives the full variable domain: NAGVMQNPRHLVRRRGQEARLRCSPMKGHSHVYWYRQLPEEGLKFMVYLQKENIIDESGMPKERFSAEFPKEGPSILRIQQVVRGDSAAYFCASSPRDWSYEQYFGPGTRLTVT.